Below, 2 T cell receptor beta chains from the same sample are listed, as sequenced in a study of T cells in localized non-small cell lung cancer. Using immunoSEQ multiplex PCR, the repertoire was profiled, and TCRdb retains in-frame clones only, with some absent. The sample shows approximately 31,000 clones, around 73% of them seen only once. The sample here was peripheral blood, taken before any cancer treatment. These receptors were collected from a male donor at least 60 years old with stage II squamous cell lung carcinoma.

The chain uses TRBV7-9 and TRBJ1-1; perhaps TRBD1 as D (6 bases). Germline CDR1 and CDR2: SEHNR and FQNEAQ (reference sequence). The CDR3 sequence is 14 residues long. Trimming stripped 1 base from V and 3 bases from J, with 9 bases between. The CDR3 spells CASSLERGDTEAFF. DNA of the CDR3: TGTGCCAGCAGCTTAGAGAGGGGGGACACTGAAGCTTTCTTT.

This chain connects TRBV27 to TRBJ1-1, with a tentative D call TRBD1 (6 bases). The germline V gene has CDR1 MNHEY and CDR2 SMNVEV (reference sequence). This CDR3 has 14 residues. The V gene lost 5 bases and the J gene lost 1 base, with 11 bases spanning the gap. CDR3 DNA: TGTGCCAGCAGTCCCGGACAGAGGAACACTGAAGCTTTCTTT. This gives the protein CASSPGQRNTEAFF.